The 31 T cell receptor beta chains below were found in one sample sequenced in a study of breast tumors, draining lymph nodes, adjacent tissues. The lymph nodes were axillary draining lymph nodes from breast cancer patients. In TCRdb, the multiplex PCR reads were re-called with MiXCR into one record per CDR3 protein. The sample yields about 200,000 distinct CDR3 sequences, around 29% seen once. The sequencing input was axillary lymph node tissue. The origin of the receptors is a female donor with breast cancer. Some clones in this sample may be carry-over from other donors' samples.

Note on this clonotype: This clone may be a read error of a much larger clone one base away. The V gene is TRBV11-2, the J gene TRBJ2-7; D might be TRBD2 (6 bases). The germline V and J ends were trimmed by 1 base and 7 bases, with 17 bases remaining between them. The CDR3 contains 15 residues. CDR1 is SGHAT, CDR2 FQNNGV, per germline. CDR3 amino acids: CASSLVGGTVEEQYF. The DNA for the CDR3 is TGTGCCAGCAGCTTAGTGGGCGGGACGGTGGAGGAGCAGTACTTC.

Worth noting for this clonotype: Its ends do not fully match the called genes, so a read error is possible. The gene calls are TRBV2 and TRBJ1-6; D not resolved. CDR3 size: 13 residues. Germline CDR1 SNHLY, CDR2 FYNNEI. The CDR3 region has the DNA TGTACCAGCAGGCCGACGGATAAGTCACCCCTCCACTTT. This gives the protein CTSRPTDKSPLHF.

V is TRBV4-1 and J is TRBJ1-4, with D unresolved. This CDR3 region has 16 residues. The V and J ends lost 2 bases and 6 bases respectively, with 16 bases between them. The germline V gene has CDR1 MGHRA and CDR2 YSYEKL. CDR3 in DNA: TGCGCCAGCAGCCAACTCAGAGGGCGTAGGGATGAAAAACTGTTTTTT. This translates into CASSQLRGRRDEKLFF.

The chain joins TRBV12-3 or TRBV12-4 to TRBJ1-4, with 7 bases lining up with TRBD1. The trim removed 3 bases at V and 7 bases at J, leaving 8 bases unmatched. The CDR3 covers 15 residues. DNA for the CDR3: TGTGCCAGCAGTTTCCCGACAGGGTCTTTTGAAAAACTGTTTTTT. This translates into CASSFPTGSFEKLFF.

In this sample, this clonotype turned up a few times. One base away lies a much larger clone, so this may be a sequencing read error. This chain links TRBV5-1 with TRBJ1-2; D possibly corresponds to TRBD1 (5 bases). The germline V gene has CDR1 SGHRS and CDR2 YFSETQ. The CDR3 has 13 residues. The CDR3 here is CASSPPRGDGCTF. The CDR3 nucleotides read TGCGCCAGCAGCCCCCCTCGGGGGGATGGCTGCACCTTC.

J is TRBJ1-1 and V is TRBV3-1; tentatively, D is TRBD1 (6 bases). V lost 3 bases to trimming and J lost 5 bases, with 10 bases between them. The germline gives CDR1 LGHDT, CDR2 YNNKEL (reference sequence). The CDR3 runs 13 residues. This chain's CDR3 is CASSQPQGTEAFF. CDR3 nucleotide sequence: TGTGCCAGCAGCCAGCCTCAGGGGACTGAAGCTTTCTTT.

The table lists this clonotype with a few counts. The chain has TRBV5-5 and TRBJ1-4; D perhaps matches TRBD1 (5 bases). There are 18 residues in the CDR3. Trimming cost V 0 bases and J 0 bases, with 15 bases left between them. Germline lookup yields CDR1 SGHKS and CDR2 YYEKEE (reference sequence). The CDR3 here is CASSLGPTGGATNEKLFF. The CDR3 bases are TGTGCCAGCAGCTTGGGCCCGACTGGAGGGGCAACTAATGAAAAACTGTTTTTT.

The sample holds many counts of this clonotype. The chain carries TRBV20-1 and TRBJ1-6; 7 bases align to TRBD1. This CDR3 comprises 12 residues. Germline CDR1 is DFQATT and CDR2 is SNEGSKA (reference sequence). J was trimmed by 7 bases and V by 6 bases; bases with no gene match: 3. CDR3 in amino acids: CSAGGENSPLHF. The CDR3 DNA reads as TGCAGTGCAGGGGGCGAGAATTCACCCCTCCACTTT.

This clonotype was seen repeatedly, ten times or more. The chain uses TRBV19 and TRBJ2-1, with 11 bases fitting TRBD2. This CDR3 contains 15 residues. From germline, CDR1 is LNHDA and CDR2 SQIVND (reference sequence). J was trimmed by 8 bases and V by 5 bases; bases with no gene match: 8. The CDR3 region is CASSAVAGGNYEQFF. CDR3 nucleotide sequence: TGTGCCAGTAGTGCCGTAGCGGGGGGGAACTATGAGCAGTTCTTC.

Only one count was recorded for this clonotype. The rearrangement joins TRBV9 to TRBJ1-6, with D perhaps TRBD1 (6 bases). Germline V gene lookup returns CDR1 SGDLS and CDR2 YYNGEE. V lost 0 bases to trimming and J lost 7 bases, with 14 bases between them. This CDR3 comprises 16 residues. The CDR3 reads CASSVGGQASNSPLHF. CDR3 nucleotides: TGTGCCAGCAGCGTAGGGGGGCAGGCGTCAAATTCACCCCTCCACTTT. The full variable domain, in which reference TRBV9 and TRBJ1-6 provide the parts outside the CDR3, is DSGVTQTPKHLITATGQRVTLRCSPRSGDLSVYWYQQSLDQGLQFLIQYYNGEERAKGNILERFSAQQFPDLHSELNLSSLELGDSALYFCASSVGGQASNSPLHFGNGTRLTVT.

Points on this clonotype: Being one base from a much bigger clone, this may be a read error. The rearrangement links TRBV18 to TRBJ2-1; the D gene is possibly TRBD2 (5 bases). In germline, CDR1 is KGHSH, CDR2 LQKENI. The CDR3 loop spans 13 amino acids. This chain's CDR3 is CASSPQLAGEQSF. The CDR3 DNA reads TGTGCCAGCTCACCACAGCTCGCGGGTGAGCAGTCCTTC.

At least ten counts were recorded for this clonotype. The chain is built from TRBV10-3 and TRBJ1-2; 10 nucleotides line up with TRBD1. Germline lookup yields CDR1 ENHRY and CDR2 SYGVKD. The CDR3 has 15 residues. J gave up 6 bases and V 3 bases, and 7 bases lay outside the gene matches. The CDR3 DNA sequence: TGTGCCATCAGTGACCCCGGGACAGGGGTAAATGGCTACACCTTC. Translating it yields CAISDPGTGVNGYTF.

The table lists this clonotype with many counts. The V and J genes are TRBV2 and TRBJ1-5; D unresolved. Between the trimmed V and J ends, which lost 4 bases and 4 bases, there was a span of 14 bases. The CDR3 is made up of 15 amino acids. Germline lookup yields CDR1 SNHLY and CDR2 FYNNEI. In DNA, the CDR3 is TGTGCCAGCAGTGTTCTCCGGGAAGGGAATCAGCCCCAGCATTTT. Protein product: CASSVLREGNQPQHF.

The chain joins TRBV6-5 to TRBJ2-5, with 14 bases matching TRBD2. The germline gives CDR1 MNHEY, CDR2 SVGAGI. With 10 bases clipped from V and 5 bases from J, the junction kept 3 bases outside the gene matches. The CDR3 length is 13 residues. Here the CDR3 reads CAIRTSGGETQYF. Written as DNA, the CDR3 is TGTGCCATCAGGACTAGCGGGGGGGAGACCCAGTACTTC.

In its sample, this clonotype was seen many times. The rearrangement joins TRBV6-5 to TRBJ1-3, with 9 nucleotides matching TRBD1. Per germline, CDR1 MNHEY and CDR2 SVGAGI. The V and J ends lost 4 bases and 2 bases, in that order; junction bases with no gene match: 3. The CDR3 sequence is 15 residues long. The CDR3 spells CASSLQGAAGNTIYF. DNA of the CDR3: TGTGCCAGCAGTTTACAGGGGGCTGCTGGAAACACCATATATTTT.

This chain links TRBV10-3 with TRBJ2-5, with D unresolved. The ends were cut back, 9 bases at V and 4 bases at J, with 3 bases in the middle. Germline V gene sequence: CDR1 ENHRY, CDR2 SYGVKD. This CDR3 contains 9 residues. CDR3 sequence (DNA): TGTGCCATATCAGAGACCCAGTACTTC. It translates to CAISETQYF.

This clonotype was counted ten times or more. The chain recombines TRBV6-1 with TRBJ2-5; D gene ambiguous. Germline CDR1 reads MNHNS; CDR2 reads SASEGT. V lost 7 bases and J lost 7, with 10 bases in between. This CDR3 comprises 11 residues. The CDR3 nucleotides are TGTGCCAGCACCCTGGAGATGACCCAGTACTTC. It translates to CASTLEMTQYF.

This clonotype was seen at least ten times. This chain connects TRBV18 to TRBJ2-7; no clear D. This CDR3 has 13 residues. V was cut by 3 bases and J by 5 bases, with 11 bases left in between. CDR1 and CDR2 (germline): KGHSH, LQKENI. The CDR3: CASSPPGFHEQYF. The CDR3 bases are TGTGCCAGCTCACCGCCGGGCTTCCACGAGCAGTACTTC.

This clonotype was recorded many times. The rearrangement joins TRBV20-1 to TRBJ2-7; D call uncertain. From germline, CDR1 is DFQATT and CDR2 SNEGSKA (reference sequence). The CDR3 sequence is 14 residues long. The V end was cut by 3 bases, the J end by 2 bases, with 14 bases between. For the CDR3, the DNA is TGCAGTGCTAGCCGGGCTCAGATAGCCTACGAGCAGTACTTC. Protein sequence: CSASRAQIAYEQYF.

This clonotype was seen repeatedly, ten times or more. The chain recombines TRBV12-3 or TRBV12-4 with TRBJ1-4; D is uncertain. The germline V and J ends were trimmed by 1 base and 4 bases, with 10 bases remaining between them. The CDR3 is 15 residues long. Here the CDR3 reads CASSLDGLFNEKLFF. DNA of the CDR3: TGTGCCAGCAGTTTAGACGGGCTGTTTAATGAAAAACTGTTTTTT.

This chain uses TRBV25-1 with TRBJ2-1, with 8 bases aligning to TRBD2. Germline V gene lookup returns CDR1 MGHDK and CDR2 SYGVNS. The CDR3 runs 14 residues. Trimming took 5 bases from V and 6 from J; bases not matched to a gene: 6. CDR3 sequence reads: CASSNSGTRNEQFF. Written as DNA, the CDR3 is TGTGCCAGCAGTAATAGCGGGACGCGCAATGAGCAGTTCTTC. The variable domain in full, with the rest retrieved from reference TRBV25-1 and TRBJ2-1, is EADIYQTPRYLVIGTGKKITLECSQTMGHDKMYWYQQDPGMELHLIHYSYGVNSTEKGDLSSESTVSRIRTEHFPLTLESARPSHTSQYLCASSNSGTRNEQFFGPGTRLTVL.

This clonotype was seen a few times. V is TRBV6-1 and J is TRBJ1-2; no clear D gene. The V gene's germline CDR1 is MNHNS and CDR2 SASEGT. The CDR3 totals 13 residues. Trimming took 2 bases from V and 2 from J, leaving 6 bases between them. The CDR3 bases are TGTGCCAGCAGTGAACGGCGCAACTATGGCTACACCTTC. The encoded protein is CASSERRNYGYTF.

As for this clonotype: This likely comes from a read error, as the CDR3 has no conserved phenylalanine or tryptophan at its end. This sequence joins TRBV7-9 and TRBJ2-2; 16 nucleotides agree with TRBD2. The CDR3 sequence is 19 residues long. The junction had 7 bases not matched to a gene; V was cut back by 4 bases and J by 2 bases. From germline, CDR1 is SEHNR and CDR2 FQNEAQ (reference sequence). The CDR3 region is CASSSGTSGGALNTGELFL. In DNA form, the CDR3 reads TGTGCCAGCAGCTCAGGGACTAGCGGGGGGGCGTTAAACACCGGGGAGCTGTTTCTT.

This clonotype was seen repeatedly, ten times or more. The chain carries TRBV19 and TRBJ2-5; TRBD2 agrees at 9 bases. The CDR3 is 15 amino acids. Trimming took 6 bases from V and 3 from J; bases not matched to a gene: 8. From germline, CDR1 is LNHDA and CDR2 SQIVND (reference sequence). The CDR3 DNA follows: TGTGCCAGTAGGCAAGCGGGAGGCCCAAAAGAGACCCAGTACTTC. Translation: CASRQAGGPKETQYF.

This clonotype was detected only a few times. The chain is built from TRBV18 and TRBJ1-5, with 8 bases matching TRBD1. CDR1 is KGHSH, CDR2 LQKENI, per germline. V shed 5 bases and J 4 bases; nucleotides not matched to a gene: 7. This CDR3 comprises 15 residues. This CDR3 is CASSSQGVLNQPQHF. CDR3 nucleotides: TGTGCCAGCTCATCACAGGGGGTTCTTAATCAGCCCCAGCATTTT.

In its sample, this clonotype was seen many times. This sequence joins TRBV19 and TRBJ1-6; D unresolved. CDR3 length equals 15 residues. Trimming stripped 7 bases from V and 7 bases from J, with 17 bases between. CDR1 is LNHDA and CDR2 is SQIVND in the germline V gene (reference sequence). CDR3 in amino acids: CASTVGTERNSPLHF. CDR3 nucleotides: TGTGCCAGTACAGTCGGCACAGAGAGAAATTCACCCCTCCACTTT.

The table lists this clonotype with many counts. V usage is TRBV20-1 and J usage is TRBJ1-2; TRBD1 agrees at 7 bases. The CDR3 extends over 14 amino acids. V lost 6 bases to trimming and J lost 8 bases; unmatched junction nucleotides: 15. Germline CDR1 reads DFQATT; CDR2 reads SNEGSKA (reference sequence). CDR3 loop: CSAYENRDSGGYTF. CDR3 DNA: TGCAGTGCATACGAAAACCGGGACAGCGGAGGCTACACCTTC.

This clonotype was counted ten times or more. This sequence joins TRBV12-3 or TRBV12-4 and TRBJ1-5, with D maybe TRBD1 (5 bases). The V end lost 5 bases, the J end lost 3 bases, and 11 bases lay between the germline ends. The CDR3 runs 14 residues. The chain's CDR3 is CASSPDGHNQPQHF. CDR3 bases: TGTGCCAGCAGTCCGGACGGACACAATCAGCCCCAGCATTTT.

This clonotype was counted at least ten times. The chain recombines TRBV18 with TRBJ2-1; a possible D gene is TRBD2 (6 bases). The V gene lost 3 bases and the J gene lost 11 bases, with 14 bases spanning the gap. Germline lookup yields CDR1 KGHSH and CDR2 LQKENI. There are 13 residues in the CDR3. CDR3 nucleotides: TGTGCCAGCTCACCCGAGGGGAGGCCCCAGCAGTTCTTC. Residues: CASSPEGRPQQFF.

Concerning this clonotype itself: This may stem from a read error, because a much larger clone lies one nucleotide away. The chain has TRBV20-1 and TRBJ2-5, with 8 bases that match TRBD2. CDR1 and CDR2 (germline): DFQATT, SNEGSKA (reference sequence). After removal of 6 bases from V and 5 bases from J, the junction contained 14 bases not matched to a gene. The CDR3 consists of 15 residues. The CDR3 bases are TGCAGTGCCACCAATCCCTCCGGGGGGGGTGAGACCCAGTACTTC. Residues: CSATNPSGGGETQYF.

This clonotype was observed many times. The rearrangement uses TRBV5-4 and TRBJ2-5; D is undetermined. This CDR3 is built from 12 residues. Trimming removed 4 bases at V and 4 bases at J, with 8 bases between. Germline-derived CDR1 and CDR2 are SGHNT and YYREEE (reference sequence). The CDR3 here is CASSPRPETQYF. CDR3 DNA: TGTGCCAGCAGCCCAAGGCCAGAGACCCAGTACTTC.